The 19 T cell receptor beta chains reported below all come from one sample, sequenced in a study of T cell changes during pregnancy in multiple sclerosis. This table comes from immunoSEQ multiplex PCR, and its TCRdb copy is limited to in-frame clones, with some not included. The sample holds 100,000 or so clones, 92% seen once. The specimen was peripheral blood, collected after pregnancy. These receptors came from a female donor with multiple sclerosis, enrolled in a pregnancy study.

The CDR3 nucleotides are TGCGCCAGCAGCTTCCAGACTAATGAAAAACTGTTTTTT. Translated: CASSFQTNEKLFF. The chain is built from TRBV5-1 and TRBJ1-4; D is unresolved. The CDR3 runs 13 residues. The germline CDR1 and CDR2 sequences are SGHRS and YFSETQ. V was pared by 2 bases and J by 2 bases, with 4 bases between.

V is TRBV5-4 and J is TRBJ1-1; D is undetermined. The CDR3 is 11 amino acids. CDR1 and CDR2 from the germline V gene are SGHNT and YYREEE (reference sequence). Trimming removed 4 bases at V and 7 bases at J, with 8 bases between. The CDR3 DNA reads TGTGCCAGCAGCCGCAACGGTGAAGCTTTCTTT. Protein product: CASSRNGEAFF. Full variable domain (outside the CDR3, taken from reference TRBV5-4 and TRBJ1-1): ETGVTQSPTHLIKTRGQQVTLRCSSQSGHNTVSWYQQALGQGPQFIFQYYREEENGRGNFPPRFSGLQFPNYSSELNVNALELDDSALYLCASSRNGEAFFGQGTRLTVV.

The chain combines TRBV9 with TRBJ2-5; TRBD1 aligns across 9 bases. Trimming at V came to 4 bases and at J to 4 bases, leaving 5 bases not matched to a gene. Germline loops: CDR1 SGDLS, CDR2 YYNGEE. This CDR3 is 14 amino acids long. As DNA, the CDR3 is TGTGCCAGCAGCCCGACAGGGGGTATAGAGACCCAGTACTTC. Protein sequence: CASSPTGGIETQYF.

The gene calls are TRBV9 and TRBJ2-3; 16 bases fit TRBD2. The CDR3 loop spans 19 amino acids. J gave up 6 bases and V 2 bases, and 12 bases lay outside the gene matches. Germline-derived CDR1 and CDR2 are SGDLS and YYNGEE. CDR3 DNA: TGTGCCAGCAGCGTCGGCCCCGGGACTAGCGGGAGGGCCGGTGATACGCAGTATTTT. This codes for CASSVGPGTSGRAGDTQYF.

V gene TRBV30 combines with J gene TRBJ2-5, with TRBD1 matching over 7 bases. This CDR3 has 15 residues. V lost 5 bases and J lost 1; bases outside the gene matches: 10. Germline V gives CDR1 GTSNPN, CDR2 SVGIG (reference sequence). The CDR3: CAWVHRGAAQETQYF. DNA for the CDR3: TGTGCCTGGGTCCACAGGGGTGCGGCCCAAGAGACCCAGTACTTC.

The chain uses TRBV5-5 and TRBJ2-1; D unclear. Between the trimmed V and J ends, which lost 0 bases and 0 bases, there was a span of 7 bases. CDR3 length equals 15 residues. Germline lookup yields CDR1 SGHKS and CDR2 YYEKEE (reference sequence). The DNA for the CDR3 is TGTGCCAGCAGCTTGGTAGAATTCTCCTACAATGAGCAGTTCTTC. Translated, it gives CASSLVEFSYNEQFF.

This clone was observed a few times. This chain connects TRBV6-1 to TRBJ2-7; TRBD1 matches 9 bases. V shed 4 bases and J 2 bases; nucleotides not matched to a gene: 3. The V gene's germline CDR1 is MNHNS and CDR2 SASEGT. CDR3 size: 14 residues. The CDR3 bases are TGTGCCAGCAGTGTAAACAGGGGGCCCTACGAGCAGTACTTC. Encoded protein: CASSVNRGPYEQYF.

This clone was seen more than once but under ten times. The DNA of the CDR3 is TGTGCCAGCAAGAACCGGAGGGGCTACACCTTC. Its protein product is CASKNRRGYTF. The chain is built from TRBV6-5 and TRBJ1-2; D not certain. The CDR3 runs to 11 residues. CDR1 MNHEY and CDR2 SVGAGI come from the germline V gene. V was clipped by 7 bases and J by 8 bases, with 11 bases between them.

The rearrangement links TRBV28 to TRBJ1-1; D is uncertain. The CDR3 is 13 residues long. Germline-derived CDR1 and CDR2 are MDHEN and SYDVKM. The V gene lost 7 bases and the J gene lost 0 bases, with 9 bases spanning the gap. CDR3 in amino acids: CASTNAMNTEAFF. CDR3 coding DNA: TGTGCCAGCACCAATGCTATGAACACTGAAGCTTTCTTT.

The chain combines TRBV5-1 with TRBJ2-5; possible D gene TRBD2, 5 bases. Germline V lookup: CDR1 SGHRS, CDR2 YFSETQ. Trimming cost V 2 bases and J 1 base, with 9 bases left between them. CDR3 length: 14 amino acids. The CDR3 is CASSFGVRQETQYF. The CDR3 bases are TGCGCCAGCAGCTTCGGGGTACGCCAAGAGACCCAGTACTTC.

J is TRBJ2-3 and V is TRBV7-9; 8 bases align to TRBD2. CDR3 length: 17 residues. Per germline, CDR1 SEHNR and CDR2 FQNEAQ (reference sequence). V was pared by 1 base and J by 1 base, with 7 bases of the junction left unmatched. The CDR3 DNA follows: TGTGCCAGCAGCTTAGTGGGTAGCGGGACCCGCACAGATACGCAGTATTTT. Its translation is CASSLVGSGTRTDTQYF. The variable domain in full, completed from reference TRBV7-9 and TRBJ2-3, reads DTGVSQNPRHKITKRGQNVTFRCDPISEHNRLYWYRQTLGQGPEFLTYFQNEAQLEKSRLLSDRFSAERPKGSFSTLEIQRTEQGDSAMYLCASSLVGSGTRTDTQYFGPGTRLTVL.

With regard to this clone: The germline gene is not matched at one end of the junction; a read error may be the cause. This chain connects TRBV7-7 to TRBJ2-2; 7 nucleotides align to TRBD2. The CDR3 runs 13 residues. The germline gives CDR1 SSHAT, CDR2 FNYEAQ (reference sequence). CDR3 amino acids: CASSVTSAGELFF. The CDR3 coding sequence is TGTGCTAGCAGCGTTACTAGCGCCGGGGAGCTGTTTTTT.

V gene TRBV6-5 combines with J gene TRBJ2-7; 9 bases match TRBD1. This CDR3 comprises 16 residues. Losses at the gene ends were 0 bases for V and 2 bases for J; bases not matched to a gene: 5. Per the germline V gene, CDR1 is MNHEY and CDR2 is SVGAGI. The CDR3: CASSYSTTGGPYEQYF. CDR3 in DNA: TGTGCCAGCAGTTACTCCACGACAGGGGGACCCTACGAGCAGTACTTC.

This clone appeared a few times. A junction boundary mismatches the germline segment, possibly from a read error. The rearrangement joins TRBV29-1 to TRBJ1-1; tentatively, D is TRBD1 (5 bases). The length of the CDR3 is 12 residues. The germline CDR1 and CDR2 sequences are SQVTM and ANQGSEA. CDR3 DNA sequence: TGCAGCGTGGAAGACAGATACACTGAAGCTTTCTTT. Protein: CSVEDRYTEAFF.

V gene TRBV4-3 combines with J gene TRBJ1-2; D not certain. V was trimmed by 1 base and J by 5 bases, leaving 11 bases between them. From germline, CDR1 is LGHNA and CDR2 YSLEER. The CDR3 loop spans 14 amino acids. This CDR3 reads CASSQVETGYGYTF. The CDR3 region has the DNA TGCGCCAGCAGCCAAGTTGAGACGGGATATGGCTACACCTTC.

This clone was detected only once. The V and J genes are TRBV9 and TRBJ1-2; possible D gene TRBD1, 5 bases. Trimming shortened V by 1 base and J by 5 bases, and 15 bases separated the two germline ends. Germline lookup yields CDR1 SGDLS and CDR2 YYNGEE. The CDR3 extends over 15 amino acids. CDR3: CASSVSRGGAYGYTF. In DNA, the CDR3 is TGTGCCAGCAGCGTATCCCGGGGCGGGGCATATGGCTACACCTTC.

This clone was detected only a few times. This chain uses TRBV11-2 with TRBJ1-2; 8 nucleotides line up with TRBD1. The junction had 6 bases not matched to a gene; V was cut back by 0 bases and J by 6 bases. This CDR3 has 15 residues. CDR1 is SGHAT and CDR2 is FQNNGV in the germline V gene. Here the CDR3 reads CASSLENRGVHGYTF. CDR3 nucleotides: TGTGCCAGCAGCTTAGAGAACAGGGGGGTGCATGGCTACACCTTC.

The rearrangement links TRBV28 to TRBJ2-7; the D gene is possibly TRBD2 (5 bases). CDR3 length equals 14 residues. The germline gives CDR1 MDHEN, CDR2 SYDVKM. V shed 8 bases and J shed 5 bases, with 19 bases lying between them. The CDR3 spells CASVQAPGLDEQYF. The CDR3 DNA reads as TGTGCCAGCGTGCAGGCCCCGGGGTTGGACGAGCAGTACTTC.

The chain has TRBV7-3 and TRBJ2-3; D gene uncertain. This CDR3 is 14 amino acids long. Germline V lookup: CDR1 SGHTA, CDR2 FQGTGA. V was shortened by 2 bases and J by 2 bases, with 8 bases between the two germline ends. CDR3 sequence: CASSLGGFTDTQYF. CDR3 sequence (DNA): TGTGCCAGCAGCTTAGGCGGATTCACAGATACGCAGTATTTT.